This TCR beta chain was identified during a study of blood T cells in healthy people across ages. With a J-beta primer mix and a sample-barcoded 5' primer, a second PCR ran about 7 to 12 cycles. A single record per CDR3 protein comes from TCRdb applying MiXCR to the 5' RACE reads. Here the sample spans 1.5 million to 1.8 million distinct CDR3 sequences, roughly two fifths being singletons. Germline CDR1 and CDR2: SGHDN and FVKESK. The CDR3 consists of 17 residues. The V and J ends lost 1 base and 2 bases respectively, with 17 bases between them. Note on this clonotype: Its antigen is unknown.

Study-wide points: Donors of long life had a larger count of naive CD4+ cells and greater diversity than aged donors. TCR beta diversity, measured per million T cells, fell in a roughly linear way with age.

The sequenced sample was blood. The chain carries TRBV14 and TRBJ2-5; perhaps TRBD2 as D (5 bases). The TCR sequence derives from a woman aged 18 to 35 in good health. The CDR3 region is CASSQASSRTPQETQYF. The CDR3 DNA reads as TGTGCCAGCAGCCAAGCCTCTAGTCGGACTCCTCAAGAGACCCAGTACTTC.